This T cell receptor beta chain was identified in a study of technical replicates of blood from several donors. Data came from immunoSEQ multiplex PCR; TCRdb stores just in-frame clones and leaves some out. This table holds tens of thousands of clones, 92% found once. The CDR3 loop spans 17 amino acids. Germline lookup yields CDR1 SGHKS and CDR2 YYEKEE (reference sequence). The V end was cut by 1 base, the J end by 1 base, with 18 bases between. The rearrangement links TRBV5-5 to TRBJ2-7; D call uncertain. The TCR comes from a human donor in good health. The sample consisted of T cells isolated from PBMCs. The CDR3 is CASSLSLSPVVSYEQYF. CDR3 sequence (DNA): TGTGCCAGCAGCTTGTCTCTGAGTCCGGTAGTTTCCTACGAGCAGTACTTC. The whole variable domain, filled in from reference TRBV5-5 and TRBJ2-7, reads DAGVTQSPTHLIKTRGQQVTLRCSPISGHKSVSWYQQVLGQGPQFIFQYYEKEERGRGNFPDRFSARQFPNYSSELNVNALLLGDSALYLCASSLSLSPVVSYEQYFGPGTRLTVT.